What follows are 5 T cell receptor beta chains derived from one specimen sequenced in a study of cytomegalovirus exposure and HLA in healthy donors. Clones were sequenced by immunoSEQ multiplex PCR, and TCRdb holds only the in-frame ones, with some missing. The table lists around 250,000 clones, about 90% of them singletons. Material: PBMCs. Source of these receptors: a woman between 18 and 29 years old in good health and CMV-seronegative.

CDR3 protein: CASSEYGQGRTGELFF. CDR3 nucleotides: TGTGCCAGCAGTGAATACGGACAGGGTCGAACCGGGGAGCTGTTTTTT. The J gene is TRBJ2-2, the V gene TRBV25-1, with TRBD1 matching over 8 bases. CDR3 size: 16 residues. V dropped 0 bases and J dropped 5; count of bases not matched to a gene: 5. The germline V gene encodes CDR1 MGHDK and CDR2 SYGVNS.

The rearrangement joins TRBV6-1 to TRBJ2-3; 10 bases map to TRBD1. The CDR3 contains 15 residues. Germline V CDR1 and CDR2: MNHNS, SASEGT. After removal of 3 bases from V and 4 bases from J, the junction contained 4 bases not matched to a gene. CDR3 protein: CASSETGTGADTQYF. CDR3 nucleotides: TGTGCCAGCAGTGAGACCGGGACAGGGGCAGATACGCAGTATTTT.

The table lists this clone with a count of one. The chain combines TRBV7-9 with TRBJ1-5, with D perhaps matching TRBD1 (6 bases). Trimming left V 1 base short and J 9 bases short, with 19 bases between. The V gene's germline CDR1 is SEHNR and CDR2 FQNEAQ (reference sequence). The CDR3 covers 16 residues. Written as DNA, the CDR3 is TGTGCCAGCAGCTTAGGGGTACTGGGGGCGGAGGCGCCCCAGCATTTT. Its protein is CASSLGVLGAEAPQHF. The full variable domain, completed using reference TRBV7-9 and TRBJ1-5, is DTGVSQNPRHKITKRGQNVTFRCDPISEHNRLYWYRQTLGQGPEFLTYFQNEAQLEKSRLLSDRFSAERPKGSFSTLEIQRTEQGDSAMYLCASSLGVLGAEAPQHFGDGTRLSIL.

CDR3 sequence (DNA): TGTGCCAGCAGCGGGGGAGGCCCTGAGCAGTTCTTC. It yields the protein CASSGGGPEQFF. V usage is TRBV7-9 and J usage is TRBJ2-1; D is possibly TRBD2 (6 bases). The CDR3 runs to 12 residues. The V gene lost 5 bases and the J gene lost 9 bases, with 11 bases spanning the gap. CDR1 and CDR2 (germline): SEHNR, FQNEAQ (reference sequence).

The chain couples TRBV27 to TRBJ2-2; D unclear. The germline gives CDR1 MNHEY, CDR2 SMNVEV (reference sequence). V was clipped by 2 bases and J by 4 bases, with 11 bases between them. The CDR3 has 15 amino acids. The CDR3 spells CASSLMGPVTGELFF. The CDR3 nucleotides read TGTGCCAGCAGTTTAATGGGCCCGGTCACCGGGGAGCTGTTTTTT.